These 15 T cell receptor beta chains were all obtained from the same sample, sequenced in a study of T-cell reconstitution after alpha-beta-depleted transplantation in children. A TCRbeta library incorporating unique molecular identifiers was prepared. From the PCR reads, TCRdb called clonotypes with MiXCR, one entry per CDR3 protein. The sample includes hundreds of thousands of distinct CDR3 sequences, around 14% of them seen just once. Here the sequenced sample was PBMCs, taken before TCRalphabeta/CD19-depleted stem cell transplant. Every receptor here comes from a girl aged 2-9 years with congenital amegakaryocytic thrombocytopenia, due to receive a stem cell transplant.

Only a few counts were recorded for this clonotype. In nucleotides, the CDR3 is TGTGCCTCCGGGACTAGCGCGGCGGAGACCCAGTACTTC. This sequence encodes CASGTSAAETQYF. The chain has TRBV24-1 and TRBJ2-5, with 10 bases that match TRBD2. Germline CDR1 is KGHDR and CDR2 is SFDVKD. The junction had 8 bases not matched to a gene; V was cut back by 12 bases and J by 5 bases. The CDR3 has 13 amino acids.

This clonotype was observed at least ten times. The CDR3 region is CASSQELLAGGPGNNEQFF. The DNA of the CDR3 is TGCGCCAGCAGCCAAGAACTACTAGCGGGAGGACCTGGTAACAATGAGCAGTTCTTC. The rearrangement uses TRBV4-1 and TRBJ2-1; TRBD2 agrees at 12 bases. J lost 5 bases, V lost 0 bases, and 11 bases had no gene match. Germline values: CDR1 MGHRA, CDR2 YSYEKL. This CDR3 is built from 19 residues.

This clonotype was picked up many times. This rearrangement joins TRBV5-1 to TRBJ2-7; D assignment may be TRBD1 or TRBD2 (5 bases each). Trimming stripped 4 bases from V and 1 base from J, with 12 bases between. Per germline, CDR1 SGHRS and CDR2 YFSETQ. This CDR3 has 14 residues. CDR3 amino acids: CASSRTWGSYEQYF. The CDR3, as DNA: TGCGCCAGCAGCCGAACATGGGGGTCCTACGAGCAGTACTTC.

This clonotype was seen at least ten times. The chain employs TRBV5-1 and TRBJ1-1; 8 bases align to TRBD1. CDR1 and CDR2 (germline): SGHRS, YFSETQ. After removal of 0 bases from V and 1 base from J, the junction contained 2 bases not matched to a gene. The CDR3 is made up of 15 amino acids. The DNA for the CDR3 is TGCGCCAGCAGCTTGGGCGGACAGGGGAACACTGAAGCTTTCTTT. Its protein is CASSLGGQGNTEAFF.

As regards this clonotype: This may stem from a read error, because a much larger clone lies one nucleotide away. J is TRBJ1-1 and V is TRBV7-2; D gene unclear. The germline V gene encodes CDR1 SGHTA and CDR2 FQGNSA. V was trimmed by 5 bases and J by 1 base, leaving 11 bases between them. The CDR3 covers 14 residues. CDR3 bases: TGTGCCAGCAGCCCCCACCGATCGAACACTGAAGCTTTCTTT. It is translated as CASSPHRSNTEAFF.

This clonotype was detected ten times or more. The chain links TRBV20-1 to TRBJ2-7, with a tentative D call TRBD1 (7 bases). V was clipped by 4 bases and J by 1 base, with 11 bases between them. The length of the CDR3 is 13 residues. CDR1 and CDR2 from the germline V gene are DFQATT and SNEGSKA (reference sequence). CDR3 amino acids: CSANRGGSYEQYF. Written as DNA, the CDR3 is TGCAGTGCTAACAGGGGAGGATCCTACGAGCAGTACTTC.

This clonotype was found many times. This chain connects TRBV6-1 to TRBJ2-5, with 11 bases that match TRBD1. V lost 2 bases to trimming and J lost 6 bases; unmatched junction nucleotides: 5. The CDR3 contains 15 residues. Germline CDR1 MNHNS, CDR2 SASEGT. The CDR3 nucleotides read TGTGCCAGCAGTGAACCGGGGACAGGGGGACAGACCCAGTACTTC. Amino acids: CASSEPGTGGQTQYF.

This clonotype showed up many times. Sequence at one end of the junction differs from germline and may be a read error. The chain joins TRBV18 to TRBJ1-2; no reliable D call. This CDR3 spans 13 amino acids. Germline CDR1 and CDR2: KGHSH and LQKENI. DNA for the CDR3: TGTGCCAGCTCACCAGAGGCCAACTCTGGCTACACCTTC. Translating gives CASSPEANSGYTF.

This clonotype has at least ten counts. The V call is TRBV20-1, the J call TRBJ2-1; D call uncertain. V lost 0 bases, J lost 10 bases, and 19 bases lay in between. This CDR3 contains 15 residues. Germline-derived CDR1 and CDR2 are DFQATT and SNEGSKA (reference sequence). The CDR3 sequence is CSARDYVGTPREQFF. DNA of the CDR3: TGCAGTGCTAGAGATTATGTGGGCACTCCCCGGGAGCAGTTCTTC.

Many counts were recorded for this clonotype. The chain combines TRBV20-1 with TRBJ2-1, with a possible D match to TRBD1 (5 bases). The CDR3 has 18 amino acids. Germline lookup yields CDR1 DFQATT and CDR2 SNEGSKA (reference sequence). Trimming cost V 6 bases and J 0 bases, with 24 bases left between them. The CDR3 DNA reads TGCAGTGCCGCTAGGGGCCGCCCCTCGGTTAGCTCCTACAATGAGCAGTTCTTC. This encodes CSAARGRPSVSSYNEQFF.

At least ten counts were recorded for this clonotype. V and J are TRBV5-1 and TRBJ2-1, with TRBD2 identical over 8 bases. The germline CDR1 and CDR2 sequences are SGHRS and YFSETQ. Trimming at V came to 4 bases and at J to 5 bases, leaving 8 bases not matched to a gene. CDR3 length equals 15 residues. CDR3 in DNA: TGCGCCAGCAGCGCCGTACTAGCGGAGAACAATGAGCAGTTCTTC. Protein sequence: CASSAVLAENNEQFF.

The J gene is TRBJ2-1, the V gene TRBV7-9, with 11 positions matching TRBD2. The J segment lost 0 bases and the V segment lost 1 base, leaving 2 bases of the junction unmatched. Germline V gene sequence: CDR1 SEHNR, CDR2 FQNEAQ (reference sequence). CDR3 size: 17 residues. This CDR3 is CASSLVLAGDSYNEQFF. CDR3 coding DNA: TGTGCCAGCAGCTTAGTACTAGCGGGAGACTCCTACAATGAGCAGTTCTTC.

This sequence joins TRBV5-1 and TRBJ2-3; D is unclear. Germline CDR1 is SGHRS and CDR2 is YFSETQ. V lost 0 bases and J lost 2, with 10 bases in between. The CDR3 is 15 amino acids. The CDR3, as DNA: TGCGCCAGCAGCTTGGTATGGGAAACCACAGATACGCAGTATTTT. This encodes CASSLVWETTDTQYF.

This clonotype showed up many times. The CDR3 loop is CSARTLTSGSVNIQYF. The CDR3 DNA sequence: TGCAGTGCTAGGACTCTAACTAGCGGGAGTGTAAACATTCAGTACTTC. The chain couples TRBV20-1 to TRBJ2-4, with 11 nucleotides matching TRBD2. Germline V CDR1 and CDR2: DFQATT, SNEGSKA (reference sequence). With 3 bases clipped from V and 6 bases from J, the junction kept 10 bases outside the gene matches. The CDR3 has 16 residues.

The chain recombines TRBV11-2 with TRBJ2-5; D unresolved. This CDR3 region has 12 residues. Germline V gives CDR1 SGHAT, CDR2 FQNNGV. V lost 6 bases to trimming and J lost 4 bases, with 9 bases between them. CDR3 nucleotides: TGTGCCAGCAGTTTCACAATAGAGACCCAGTACTTC. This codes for CASSFTIETQYF.